Listed below are T cell receptor beta chains from one sample, sequenced in a study of blood T cells in healthy people across ages. Each CDR3 protein gets one entry after TCRdb re-called the 5' RACE reads with MiXCR. The table lists fewer than 1,000,000 distinct CDR3 sequences, 40% to 50% of them singletons. The sample comprised blood. The receptors were gathered from a man between 60 and 70 years old in good health. Each CDR3 is given with its conserved first and last residue. The order of the fields is J gene, clone size, D gene, V gene, CDR3 DNA, CDR3 protein. D genes are given only for firm matches. Some rows mark clone size as missing; the rest say once, few, many or name a class of expanded clone.

J gene: TRBJ2-7; clone size: NA; D gene: NA; V gene: TRBV15; CDR3 DNA: TGTGCCACCAGCAGAGATGTCTGGCGTCATGGCGGGGGCGCTTCCTACGAGCAGTACTTC; CDR3 protein: CATSRDVWRHGGGASYEQYF
J gene: TRBJ1-1; clone size: NA; D gene: NA; V gene: TRBV7-2; CDR3 DNA: TGTGCCAGCAGCGACAGAAATGAAGCTTTCTTT; CDR3 protein: CASSDRNEAFF
J gene: TRBJ2-2; clone size: NA; D gene: NA; V gene: TRBV11-2; CDR3 DNA: TGTGCCAGCAGCTTTGCCGGAACCGGGGAGCTGTTTTTT; CDR3 protein: CASSFAGTGELFF
J gene: TRBJ2-5; clone size: NA; D gene: NA; V gene: TRBV6-6; CDR3 DNA: TGTGCAACCAAACCACAGGGTGGGGAGACCCAGTACTTC; CDR3 protein: CATKPQGGETQYF
J gene: TRBJ2-7; clone size: few; D gene: NA; V gene: TRBV13; CDR3 DNA: TGTGCCAGCAGCTTGAAGCCCTTGGACGAGCAGTACTTC; CDR3 protein: CASSLKPLDEQYF
J gene: TRBJ2-1; clone size: NA; D gene: NA; V gene: TRBV13; CDR3 DNA: TGTGCCAGCAGCTTACTTGCGGGACGCCGGTACAATGAGCAGTTCTTC; CDR3 protein: CASSLLAGRRYNEQFF
J gene: TRBJ2-5; clone size: NA; D gene: NA; V gene: TRBV6-2/TRBV6-3; CDR3 DNA: TGTGCCAGCAGCGACACGGGGTTAGGACGGGAGACCCAGTACTTC; CDR3 protein: CASSDTGLGRETQYF
J gene: TRBJ2-5; clone size: NA; D gene: NA; V gene: TRBV5-1; CDR3 DNA: TGCGCCAGCAGCTTGGAACCCAAAGAGACCCAGTACTTC; CDR3 protein: CASSLEPKETQYF
J gene: TRBJ1-2; clone size: NA; D gene: TRBD1; V gene: TRBV6-4; CDR3 DNA: TGTGCCAGCAGTGGGACAGGGACCTATGGCTACACCTTC; CDR3 protein: CASSGTGTYGYTF
J gene: TRBJ1-1; clone size: NA; D gene: NA; V gene: TRBV20-1; CDR3 DNA: TGCAGTGCTAGGCAGGGACAAAACACTGAAGCTTTCTTT; CDR3 protein: CSARQGQNTEAFF
J gene: TRBJ1-4; clone size: NA; D gene: NA; V gene: TRBV3-1; CDR3 DNA: TGTGCCAGCAGCCAATCATGGACAGAGAATGAAAAACTGTTTTTT; CDR3 protein: CASSQSWTENEKLFF
J gene: TRBJ2-1; clone size: few; D gene: NA; V gene: TRBV7-2; CDR3 DNA: TGTGCCAGCGGGGGGAAATACAATGAGCAGTTCTTC; CDR3 protein: CASGGKYNEQFF
J gene: TRBJ2-5; clone size: NA; D gene: TRBD2; V gene: TRBV20-1; CDR3 DNA: TGCAGTGCTACCCCGGCTAGCGGATTTCAAGAGACCCAGTACTTC; CDR3 protein: CSATPASGFQETQYF
J gene: TRBJ1-2; clone size: NA; D gene: NA; V gene: TRBV30; CDR3 DNA: TGTGCCTGGAGATTGACGGGATGGGACTATGGCTACACCTTC; CDR3 protein: CAWRLTGWDYGYTF
J gene: TRBJ2-3; clone size: few; D gene: TRBD2; V gene: TRBV7-2; CDR3 DNA: TGTGCCAGCAGCCCCCGGGCTAGCGGGGGGGTAGGCGCAGATACGCAGTATTTT; CDR3 protein: CASSPRASGGVGADTQYF
J gene: TRBJ1-1; clone size: NA; D gene: NA; V gene: TRBV10-3; CDR3 DNA: TGTGCCATCAAAAGGAACACTGAAGCTTTCTTT; CDR3 protein: CAIKRNTEAFF
J gene: TRBJ1-2; clone size: NA; D gene: NA; V gene: TRBV12-3/TRBV12-4; CDR3 DNA: TGTGCCACCTCCGTGGAGGGGGCTAACTATGGCTACACCTTC; CDR3 protein: CATSVEGANYGYTF